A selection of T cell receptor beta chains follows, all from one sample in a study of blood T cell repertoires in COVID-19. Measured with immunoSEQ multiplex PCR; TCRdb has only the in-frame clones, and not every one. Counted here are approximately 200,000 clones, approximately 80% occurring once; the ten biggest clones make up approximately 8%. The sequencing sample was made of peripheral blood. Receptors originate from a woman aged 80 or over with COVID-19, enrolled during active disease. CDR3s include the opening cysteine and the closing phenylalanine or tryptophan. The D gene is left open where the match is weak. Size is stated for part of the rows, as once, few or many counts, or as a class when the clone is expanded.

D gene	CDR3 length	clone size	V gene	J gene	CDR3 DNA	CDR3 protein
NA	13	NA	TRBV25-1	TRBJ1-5	TGTGCCAGCAGTGGCTTGGCTCGGGAGCCCCAGCATTTT	CASSGLAREPQHF
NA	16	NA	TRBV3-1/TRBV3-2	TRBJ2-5	TGTGCCAGCAGCCCACATTCAGGGAAGTTAGAAGAGACCCAGTACTTC	CASSPHSGKLEETQYF
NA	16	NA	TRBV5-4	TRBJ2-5	TGTGCCAGCAGCCTTGGGACTTCCCGGGGAGGAGAGACCCAGTACTTC	CASSLGTSRGGETQYF
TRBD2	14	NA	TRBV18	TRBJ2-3	TGTGCCAGCTCACCCGGACTAGGTGGCGATACGCAGTATTTT	CASSPGLGGDTQYF
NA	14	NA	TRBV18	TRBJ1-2	TGTGCCAGCTCACCGGGCCACCCTAACTATGGCTACACCTTC	CASSPGHPNYGYTF
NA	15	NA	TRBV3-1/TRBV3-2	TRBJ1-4	TGTGCCAGCAGCCAATCGGCGGGAACTAATGAAAAACTGTTTTTT	CASSQSAGTNEKLFF
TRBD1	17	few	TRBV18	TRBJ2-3	TGTGCCAGCTCACCAATAGGGGGCTCTAGGCTCACAGATACGCAGTATTTT	CASSPIGGSRLTDTQYF
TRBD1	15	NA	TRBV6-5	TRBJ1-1	TGTGCCAGCAGTTCCCCCGGGACAGGCGGTCTTGGGGCTTTCTTT	CASSSPGTGGLGAFF
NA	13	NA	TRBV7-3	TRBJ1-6	TGTGCCAGCAGCTTAATACAGGAATCACCCCTCCACTTT	CASSLIQESPLHF
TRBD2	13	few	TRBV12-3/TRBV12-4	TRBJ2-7	TGTGCCAGCAGTTTAAGAGCGGGGGGAGAGCTGTACTTC	CASSLRAGGELYF
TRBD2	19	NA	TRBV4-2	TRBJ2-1	TGTGCCAGCAGCCAATCTCACCTCACGGCTAGCGGGAGGGACAATGAGCAGTTCTTC	CASSQSHLTASGRDNEQFF
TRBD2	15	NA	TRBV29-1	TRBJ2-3	TGCAGCGCCACTGGGACTAGCGGGAAGGCAGATACGCAGTATTTT	CSATGTSGKADTQYF
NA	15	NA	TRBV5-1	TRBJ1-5	TGCGCCAGCAGCAAAGGGGGAAATAGCAATCAGCCCCAGCATTTT	CASSKGGNSNQPQHF